What follows are 29 T cell receptor beta chains derived from one specimen sequenced in a study of CD8 T cells in ankylosing spondylitis. TCRdb independently ran MiXCR on the 5' RACE reads; one entry per CDR3 protein. The profile shows 350,000 or so distinct CDR3 sequences, roughly 14% of them singletons. Sequencing was done on a sample of blood, either unsorted or a sorted T cell fraction (not recorded which). Receptors originate from a male donor with ankylosing spondylitis or in good health (not recorded which).

In this sample, this clonotype turned up many times. The chain recombines TRBV4-2 with TRBJ1-2; D unclear. Germline-derived CDR1 and CDR2 are LGHNA and YNFKEQ. CDR3 length: 12 amino acids. Trimming shortened V by 10 bases and J by 7 bases, and 16 bases separated the two germline ends. The CDR3 bases are TGTGCCACCCTAGGGAGGGCGGCTGGCTACACCTTC. Translation: CATLGRAAGYTF.

This clonotype has only one observation. The conserved closing phenylalanine or tryptophan is absent in this CDR3, likely reflecting a read error. The chain uses TRBV6-1 and TRBJ2-4; D remains ambiguous. This CDR3 has 14 amino acids. Germline values: CDR1 MNHNS, CDR2 SASEGT. Trimming shortened V by 7 bases and J by 1 base, and 11 bases separated the two germline ends. The CDR3 nucleotides read TGTGCCAGCAACCAAGCCGGGGCCAAAAACATTCAGTACTAC. Its translation is CASNQAGAKNIQYY.

This chain links TRBV4-1 with TRBJ2-1; D is possibly TRBD1 (6 bases). CDR1 MGHRA and CDR2 YSYEKL come from the germline V gene. V was trimmed by 1 base and J by 3 bases, leaving 16 bases between them. The CDR3 has 17 residues. The CDR3 sequence: CASSQVRAGVLYNEQFF. The CDR3 DNA reads TGCGCCAGCAGCCAAGTTAGGGCAGGGGTCCTCTACAATGAGCAGTTCTTC.

This rearrangement joins TRBV7-9 to TRBJ1-5; tentative D call: TRBD1 (5 bases). Germline lookup yields CDR1 SEHNR and CDR2 FQNEAQ (reference sequence). This CDR3 comprises 15 residues. Trimming cost V 3 bases and J 1 base, with 10 bases left between them. Here the CDR3 reads CASSFGDLSNQPQHF. The CDR3 bases are TGTGCCAGCAGCTTTGGGGACCTGAGCAATCAGCCCCAGCATTTT.

CDR3 residues: CAWSAGTGNNQPQHF. In nucleotides, the CDR3 is TGTGCCTGGAGCGCCGGGACAGGTAACAATCAGCCCCAGCATTTT. This sequence joins TRBV30 and TRBJ1-5; 8 nucleotides line up with TRBD1. V shed 3 bases, J shed 3 bases, and the junction held 7 bases outside the gene matches. CDR1 is GTSNPN and CDR2 is SVGIG in the germline V gene (reference sequence). CDR3 length: 15 amino acids.

The chain uses TRBV19 and TRBJ1-2; D is uncertain. This CDR3 contains 13 residues. V lost 3 bases to trimming and J lost 0 bases, with 5 bases between them. Germline CDR1 and CDR2: LNHDA and SQIVND (reference sequence). The chain's CDR3 is CASSIVTNYGYTF. The CDR3 DNA reads as TGTGCCAGTAGTATCGTCACTAACTATGGCTACACCTTC.

This sequence joins TRBV19 and TRBJ2-7; TRBD2 agrees at 10 bases. V lost 2 bases to trimming and J lost 3 bases; unmatched junction nucleotides: 7. This CDR3 is 16 amino acids long. Germline CDR1 and CDR2: LNHDA and SQIVND (reference sequence). The CDR3 here is CASSIRLAGVGYEQYF. DNA for the CDR3: TGTGCCAGTAGTATAAGGCTAGCGGGAGTGGGCTACGAGCAGTACTTC.

This clonotype was seen more than once but under ten times. The chain is built from TRBV11-2 and TRBJ2-1; the D gene is possibly TRBD1 (6 bases). Per the germline V gene, CDR1 is SGHAT and CDR2 is FQNNGV. The CDR3 consists of 15 residues. The germline V and J ends were trimmed by 2 bases and 3 bases, with 11 bases remaining between them. CDR3 residues: CASSLIGRGYNEQFF. CDR3 bases: TGTGCCAGCAGCTTAATCGGCAGGGGCTACAATGAGCAGTTCTTC. The full variable domain, rest sourced from reference TRBV11-2 and TRBJ2-1, is EAGVAQSPRYKIIEKRQSVAFWCNPISGHATLYWYQQILGQGPKLLIQFQNNGVVDDSQLPKDRFSAERLKGVDSTLKIQPAKLEDSAVYLCASSLIGRGYNEQFFGPGTRLTVL.

This clonotype has just a few counts. V and J are TRBV7-8 and TRBJ1-5; unclear D gene. V was cut by 1 base and J by 0 bases, with 7 bases left in between. In germline, CDR1 is SGHVS, CDR2 FQNEAQ. This CDR3 is 15 amino acids long. For the CDR3, the DNA is TGTGCCAGCAGCTTAGTACCCTTTAGCAATCAGCCCCAGCATTTT. Translation gives CASSLVPFSNQPQHF.

V gene TRBV5-1 combines with J gene TRBJ2-5; the D is unclear. V lost 3 bases and J 5 bases, leaving 14 bases between the germline ends. Germline lookup yields CDR1 SGHRS and CDR2 YFSETQ. CDR3 length: 14 residues. This CDR3 reads CASSSRLGLETQYF. DNA for the CDR3: TGCGCCAGCAGCTCCCGACTTGGGCTGGAGACCCAGTACTTC.

This clonotype was observed a few times. The genes are TRBV12-3 or TRBV12-4 and TRBJ2-5, with D maybe TRBD2 (7 bases). This CDR3 spans 14 amino acids. Trimming left V 5 bases short and J 6 bases short, with 16 bases between. CDR3 protein: CASSPGLGGQTQYF. The CDR3 DNA reads as TGTGCCAGCAGTCCGGGCCTCGGGGGGCAGACCCAGTACTTC.

The chain combines TRBV7-2 with TRBJ2-5; 12 bases agree with TRBD2. J was trimmed by 10 bases and V by 4 bases; bases with no gene match: 7. The CDR3 totals 14 residues. CDR1 SGHTA and CDR2 FQGNSA come from the germline V gene. The CDR3 coding sequence is TGTGCCAGCAGCTCTAGCGGGGGGGCGGGGTTCCAGTACTTC. Protein: CASSSSGGAGFQYF.

J is TRBJ2-1 and V is TRBV20-1; 9 bases are shared with TRBD2. The CDR3 contains 14 residues. The J segment lost 9 bases and the V segment lost 3 bases, leaving 9 bases of the junction unmatched. Germline V gives CDR1 DFQATT, CDR2 SNEGSKA (reference sequence). CDR3 nucleotides: TGCAGTGCTAGCTCAGCGGGGGGCTCGGGTGAGCAGTTCTTC. Protein: CSASSAGGSGEQFF.

A few counts support this clonotype. The rearrangement uses TRBV10-3 and TRBJ1-1, with D uncertain. The CDR3 loop spans 13 amino acids. Trimming took 5 bases from V and 0 from J, leaving 7 bases between them. The germline CDR1 and CDR2 sequences are ENHRY and SYGVKD. CDR3 in amino acids: CAISQGMNTEAFF. CDR3 coding DNA: TGTGCCATCAGTCAAGGGATGAACACTGAAGCTTTCTTT.

The J gene is TRBJ2-3, the V gene TRBV5-1; D call uncertain. The V and J ends lost 0 bases and 7 bases respectively, with 6 bases between them. The CDR3 sequence is 12 residues long. Germline CDR1 reads SGHRS; CDR2 reads YFSETQ. The CDR3 here is CASSLASNTQYF. The CDR3 DNA reads TGCGCCAGCAGCTTGGCCAGCAATACGCAGTATTTT.

V usage is TRBV12-3 or TRBV12-4 and J usage is TRBJ1-1; D possibly corresponds to TRBD1 (6 bases). Trimming cost V 7 bases and J 4 bases, with 22 bases left between them. The CDR3 consists of 16 residues. The CDR3 loop reads CASTADQGFGGTEAFF. CDR3 in DNA: TGTGCCAGCACCGCCGATCAGGGGTTCGGGGGCACTGAAGCTTTCTTT.

This clonotype was counted at least ten times. The rearrangement uses TRBV12-3 or TRBV12-4 and TRBJ2-7, with D perhaps TRBD2 (5 bases). V lost 5 bases and J lost 6, with 14 bases in between. The CDR3 is 13 amino acids. The CDR3 sequence: CASSRSRAAEQYF. The DNA for the CDR3 is TGTGCCAGCAGTCGGAGTAGAGCGGCCGAGCAGTACTTC.

This clonotype appeared a few times. This CDR3 is CSAGEAGGPYNEQFF. CDR3 coding DNA: TGCAGTGCTGGGGAGGCGGGGGGGCCCTACAATGAGCAGTTCTTC. The gene calls are TRBV20-1 and TRBJ2-1; 9 nucleotides match TRBD2. With V trimmed by 5 bases and J by 2 bases, 7 bases remained unmatched. Germline CDR1 is DFQATT and CDR2 is SNEGSKA (reference sequence). There are 15 residues in the CDR3.

This clonotype has only a few counts. V and J are TRBV12-3 or TRBV12-4 and TRBJ1-1, with TRBD1 identical over 10 bases. The CDR3 consists of 17 residues. V dropped 3 bases and J dropped 4; count of bases not matched to a gene: 11. The CDR3 bases are TGTGCCAGCAGTTTGGACAGGGGGATTAGCGGTGGCACTGAAGCTTTCTTT. Residues: CASSLDRGISGGTEAFF.

J is TRBJ1-1 and V is TRBV2; a weak D match, TRBD1 (6 bases). CDR3 size: 12 residues. The germline CDR1 and CDR2 sequences are SNHLY and FYNNEI. V shed 6 bases and J shed 9 bases, with 14 bases lying between them. The CDR3 region is CASSGDKGKAFF. The CDR3 nucleotides read TGTGCCAGCAGCGGGGACAAGGGCAAAGCTTTCTTT.

This clonotype turned up a few times. The rearrangement joins TRBV5-1 to TRBJ2-7, with D possibly being TRBD1 (6 bases). Looked up from germline, CDR1 is SGHRS and CDR2 is YFSETQ. The V end was cut by 2 bases, the J end by 1 base, with 10 bases between. The CDR3 contains 14 residues. In nucleotides, the CDR3 is TGCGCCAGCAGCTTCCGGGACACTTCCTACGAGCAGTACTTC. This gives the protein CASSFRDTSYEQYF.

The CDR3 reads CASSDTSTDTQYF. In nucleotides, the CDR3 is TGCGCCAGCAGCGACACTAGCACAGATACGCAGTATTTT. The rearrangement uses TRBV5-1 and TRBJ2-3, with no clear D. This CDR3 region has 13 residues. V was clipped by 4 bases and J by 0 bases, with 6 bases between them. Germline V gene lookup returns CDR1 SGHRS and CDR2 YFSETQ.

The table lists this clonotype with many counts. The chain is built from TRBV18 and TRBJ1-5; possible D gene TRBD1, 5 bases. V was pared by 2 bases and J by 5 bases, with 7 bases between. CDR1 KGHSH and CDR2 LQKENI come from the germline V gene. This CDR3 is 13 amino acids long. The CDR3 DNA reads as TGTGCCAGCTCACCATTGGGGGATCAGCCCCAGCATTTT. Translating gives CASSPLGDQPQHF.

In this sample, this clonotype turned up a few times. Here the CDR3 DNA reads TGCAGTGCCCGTGAGGGGCTTAGCACAGATACGCAGTATTTT. Encoded protein: CSAREGLSTDTQYF. This sequence joins TRBV20-1 and TRBJ2-3; D possibly uses TRBD1 or TRBD2 (5 bases each). The germline V and J ends were trimmed by 6 bases and 0 bases, with 13 bases remaining between them. The CDR3 totals 14 residues. Germline loops: CDR1 DFQATT, CDR2 SNEGSKA (reference sequence).

This clonotype was found a few times. The chain couples TRBV12-3 or TRBV12-4 to TRBJ1-5; a weak D match, TRBD1 (5 bases). The germline V and J ends were trimmed by 2 bases and 2 bases, with 13 bases remaining between them. The CDR3 has 16 residues. The CDR3 nucleotides read TGTGCCAGCAGTTTAATTCCAGGGACGGGCAATCAGCCCCAGCATTTT. Its protein is CASSLIPGTGNQPQHF.

This clonotype appeared a few times. The chain joins TRBV27 to TRBJ2-1; 8 bases agree with TRBD2. J lost 6 bases, V lost 4 bases, and 5 bases had no gene match. The CDR3 length is 14 residues. Germline V lookup: CDR1 MNHEY, CDR2 SMNVEV (reference sequence). The CDR3 region is CASSSRGGINEQFF. CDR3 coding DNA: TGTGCCAGCAGTTCCCGGGGGGGTATCAATGAGCAGTTCTTC.

The J gene is TRBJ1-2, the V gene TRBV27; D gene unclear. In germline, CDR1 is MNHEY, CDR2 SMNVEV (reference sequence). V was shortened by 1 base and J by 7 bases, with 4 bases between the two germline ends. This CDR3 contains 11 residues. CDR3 in amino acids: CASSLFIGYTF. The CDR3 DNA reads TGTGCCAGCAGTTTATTTATTGGCTACACCTTC.

The rearrangement joins TRBV10-3 to TRBJ1-4, with D unclear. The V end lost 2 bases, the J end lost 8 bases, and 15 bases lay between the germline ends. In germline, CDR1 is ENHRY, CDR2 SYGVKD. The CDR3 is 15 amino acids. DNA for the CDR3: TGTGCCATCAGTGAGCCCGGGAGTGGAGCCGAAAAACTGTTTTTT. Translated, it gives CAISEPGSGAEKLFF.

This clonotype occurred many times. V gene TRBV5-1 combines with J gene TRBJ2-3; 7 bases are a match to TRBD2. CDR3 length: 15 amino acids. Germline V gene data show CDR1 as SGHRS and CDR2 as YFSETQ. The junction had 10 bases not matched to a gene; V was cut back by 6 bases and J by 3 bases. DNA of the CDR3: TGCGCCAGCACCCCCCAACGGGGGGATACAGATACGCAGTATTTT. Encoded protein: CASTPQRGDTDTQYF.